A selection of T cell receptor beta chains follows, all from one sample in a study of blood T cells in healthy people across ages. TCRdb recomputed calls from the 5' RACE reads with MiXCR, one row per CDR3 protein. This table holds roughly 800,000 distinct CDR3 sequences, approximately 25% found once. This same sample was also part of a study on T cells of mothers and their children.

Source material: blood. The source of these receptors is a boy younger than 18 in good health. CDR3s include the opening cysteine and the closing phenylalanine or tryptophan. The order of the fields is clone size, D gene, V gene, J gene, CDR3 protein, CDR3 DNA. The D gene is left open where the match is weak. Size tells how often a clone was seen (once, few, many) or the class of an expanded clone, and some rows leave it out.

.	.	TRBV20-1	TRBJ2-7	CSARGPHSYEQYF	TGCAGTGCTAGAGGACCCCACTCCTACGAGCAGTACTTC
.	.	TRBV29-1	TRBJ1-1	CSAEAVQIEAFF	TGCAGCGCCGAGGCGGTTCAGATTGAAGCTTTCTTT
.	.	TRBV4-1	TRBJ1-1	CASSQDSLAEAFF	TGCGCCAGCAGCCAAGACAGTCTCGCTGAAGCTTTCTTT
few	.	TRBV7-9	TRBJ2-3	CASSLRDFSTDTQYF	TGTGCCAGCAGCTTAAGGGACTTTAGCACAGATACGCAGTATTTT
.	.	TRBV7-8	TRBJ2-2	CASSSSGRLDKMNTGELFF	TGTGCCAGCAGCTCTTCAGGCCGCCTGGACAAGATGAACACCGGGGAGCTGTTTTTT
.	.	TRBV2	TRBJ2-2	CASKGSVNTGELFF	TGTGCCAGCAAGGGTAGCGTGAACACCGGGGAGCTGTTTTTT
few	.	TRBV12-3/TRBV12-4	TRBJ1-5	CATKGGSNQPQHF	TGTGCCACCAAAGGAGGCAGCAATCAGCCCCAGCATTTT
.	TRBD1	TRBV7-9	TRBJ2-2	CASSLLLQGARTGELFF	TGTGCCAGCAGCTTACTCCTCCAGGGGGCGAGGACCGGGGAGCTGTTTTTT
.	TRBD1	TRBV2	TRBJ1-3	CASSGTGRHNSGNTIYF	TGTGCCAGCAGCGGGACAGGTCGGCATAACTCTGGAAACACCATATATTTT
.	TRBD1	TRBV29-1	TRBJ2-3	CSVGPRGPEDTQYF	TGCAGCGTTGGACCCAGGGGGCCAGAAGATACGCAGTATTTT
.	.	TRBV7-2	TRBJ1-2	CASSLAWQGQIGYTF	TGTGCCAGCAGCTTAGCTTGGCAGGGGCAAATTGGCTACACCTTC
.	.	TRBV6-1	TRBJ1-3	CASSERGNTIYF	TGTGCCAGCAGTGAAAGGGGAAACACCATATATTTT
.	.	TRBV6-5	TRBJ2-7	CASSYSTIRSSYEQYF	TGTGCCAGCAGTTACTCGACTATTCGAAGCTCCTACGAGCAGTACTTC
.	TRBD1	TRBV7-2	TRBJ2-4	CASSGGTGGTNIQYF	TGTGCCAGCAGCGGAGGGACAGGGGGTACCAACATTCAGTACTTC
many	.	TRBV7-9	TRBJ2-5	CASSFRGGQETQYF	TGTGCCAGCAGCTTCAGGGGAGGTCAAGAGACCCAGTACTTC
.	TRBD1	TRBV3-1	TRBJ2-3	CASSNRDRDTDTQYF	TGTGCCAGCAGCAACCGGGACAGAGACACAGATACGCAGTATTTT
.	.	TRBV4-1	TRBJ2-5	CASSQDWGRETQYF	TGCGCCAGCAGCCAAGATTGGGGACGAGAGACCCAGTACTTC
.	TRBD1	TRBV27	TRBJ1-1	CASSPGQNMNTEAFF	TGTGCCAGCTCACCGGGACAGAACATGAACACTGAGGCTTTCTTT
.	TRBD1	TRBV28	TRBJ2-5	CTSRRQGARETQYF	TGTACCAGCCGACGACAGGGGGCACGGGAGACCCAGTACTTC
many	TRBD2	TRBV12-3/TRBV12-4	TRBJ2-5	CASSFGTSVLRSQETQYF	TGTGCCAGCAGTTTCGGGACTAGCGTGCTTCGGTCCCAAGAGACCCAGTACTTC
.	.	TRBV27	TRBJ1-4	CASSFQGINEKLFF	TGTGCCAGCAGTTTTCAGGGCATCAATGAAAAACTGTTTTTT
many	.	TRBV7-2	TRBJ2-3	CASSPLGGLPDTQYF	TGTGCCAGCAGCCCCCTGGGGGGGCTCCCAGATACGCAGTATTTT
few	.	TRBV5-1	TRBJ2-4	CASSLSVEGANIQYF	TGCGCCAGCAGCCTTTCCGTGGAGGGGGCAAACATTCAGTACTTC
many	TRBD1	TRBV14	TRBJ1-4	CASSRTGDEKLFF	TGTGCCAGCAGCCGGACAGGGGATGAAAAACTGTTTTTT
.	.	TRBV29-1	TRBJ2-2	CSVEVVGELFF	TGCAGCGTTGAAGTCGTCGGGGAGCTGTTTTTT
few	.	TRBV5-6	TRBJ2-6	CASSLGGRPLDGANVLTF	TGTGCCAGCAGCTTGGGGGGGCGGCCCCTTGACGGGGCCAACGTCCTGACTTTC
.	.	TRBV25-1	TRBJ2-3	CASSESITGYRTDTQYF	TGTGCCAGCAGTGAATCCATCACAGGGTATCGCACAGATACGCAGTATTTT
few	.	TRBV24-1	TRBJ2-3	CATTGHGTDTQYF	TGTGCCACCACGGGACACGGCACAGATACGCAGTATTTT
many	TRBD1	TRBV19	TRBJ2-7	CASSPQGTVDTYEQYF	TGTGCCAGTAGTCCACAAGGGACAGTGGACACCTACGAGCAGTACTTC
.	TRBD1	TRBV7-3	TRBJ2-5	CASSFGQEETQYF	TGTGCCAGCAGCTTCGGACAGGAAGAGACCCAGTACTTC
many	TRBD2	TRBV20-1	TRBJ2-1	CSARGLADYNEQFF	TGCAGTGCCCGCGGGCTAGCGGATTACAATGAGCAGTTCTTC
.	TRBD1	TRBV5-1	TRBJ2-4	CASGERTGDAEAKNIQYF	TGCGCCAGCGGCGAACGCACAGGGGACGCCGAAGCCAAAAACATTCAGTACTTC
few	.	TRBV12-3/TRBV12-4	TRBJ1-2	CASSGTTGANYGYTF	TGTGCCAGCAGTGGCACGACAGGAGCTAACTATGGCTACACCTTC
few	.	TRBV6-6	TRBJ2-6	CASSYAGAGANVLTF	TGTGCCAGCAGTTACGCGGGTGCTGGGGCCAACGTCCTGACTTTC
few	.	TRBV5-1	TRBJ2-1	CASSKESGEQFF	TGCGCCAGCAGCAAAGAATCCGGTGAGCAGTTCTTC
.	TRBD1	TRBV12-5	TRBJ2-1	CASGLLPGTGYIHEQFF	TGTGCTAGTGGTTTGCTCCCCGGGACAGGTTATATCCATGAGCAGTTCTTC
.	TRBD2	TRBV29-1	TRBJ2-7	CSADPGTSESGEQYF	TGCAGCGCTGACCCGGGGACTAGCGAATCGGGCGAGCAGTACTTC
.	TRBD1	TRBV19	TRBJ1-3	CASSIARTGYRNTIYF	TGTGCCAGTAGTATAGCCCGGACAGGATACCGAAACACCATATATTTT
few	TRBD2	TRBV7-9	TRBJ2-3	CASSSTSGGFDTQYF	TGTGCCAGCAGCTCGACTAGCGGGGGGTTCGATACGCAGTATTTT
.	.	TRBV20-1	TRBJ2-1	CSAVERATVDEQFF	TGCAGTGCTGTTGAGCGGGCCACTGTCGATGAGCAGTTCTTC
.	TRBD1	TRBV29-1	TRBJ1-1	CSVEDRDRGVWTEAFF	TGCAGCGTTGAAGACCGGGACAGGGGGGTCTGGACTGAAGCTTTCTTT
.	.	TRBV19	TRBJ2-1	CASSIGGIEQFF	TGTGCCAGTAGTATAGGGGGGATTGAGCAGTTCTTC
few	.	TRBV4-1	TRBJ2-1	CASSQDSQLTYNEQFF	TGCGCCAGCAGCCAAGATAGTCAGCTCACTTACAATGAGCAGTTCTTC
few	.	TRBV18	TRBJ1-5	CASSPGGTNNQPQHF	TGTGCCAGCTCACCAGGGGGAACGAACAATCAGCCCCAGCATTTT
.	.	TRBV6-1	TRBJ2-4	CASSERGSGNIQYF	TGTGCCAGCAGTGAAAGGGGCTCAGGAAACATTCAGTACTTC
.	TRBD2	TRBV12-5	TRBJ2-7	CASGLVSGGSYEQYF	TGTGCTAGTGGTTTGGTCTCGGGGGGCTCCTACGAGCAGTACTTC
.	.	TRBV6-6	TRBJ2-5	CASRGKQETQYF	TGTGCCAGCAGAGGAAAACAAGAGACCCAGTACTTC
.	.	TRBV4-3	TRBJ2-1	CASSQEWGDYNEQFF	TGCGCCAGCAGCCAAGAATGGGGGGATTACAATGAGCAGTTCTTC
.	TRBD1	TRBV9	TRBJ1-2	CASSVAGDRGGYTF	TGTGCCAGCAGCGTAGCGGGGGACAGGGGTGGCTACACCTTC
.	TRBD2	TRBV28	TRBJ2-5	CASSVQTGGRETQYF	TGTGCCAGCAGTGTACAGACGGGGGGACGAGAGACCCAGTACTTC
.	.	TRBV10-3	TRBJ1-2	CAISESYGKLGGYTF	TGTGCCATCAGTGAGTCATACGGCAAGTTGGGAGGCTACACCTTC
.	TRBD2	TRBV7-2	TRBJ2-1	CASSFGLVGEQFF	TGTGCCAGCAGCTTCGGACTAGTAGGTGAGCAGTTCTTC
once	.	TRBV29-1	TRBJ1-1	CSAYGLGGEAFF	TGCAGCGCTTACGGACTAGGAGGAGAAGCTTTCTTT
few	.	TRBV4-1	TRBJ2-7	CASSPPEQYF	TGCGCCAGCAGCCCTCCCGAGCAGTACTTC
.	.	TRBV6-2/TRBV6-3	TRBJ2-1	CASSLLEGGNEQFF	TGTGCCAGCAGTCTACTGGAGGGTGGCAATGAGCAGTTCTTC
few	TRBD2	TRBV7-9	TRBJ2-7	CASSFRLAGGEEQYF	TGTGCCAGCAGCTTCAGACTAGCGGGAGGTGAAGAGCAGTACTTC
.	TRBD2	TRBV27	TRBJ2-7	CASSLMGAVAGDEQYF	TGTGCCAGCAGTTTAATGGGGGCGGTAGCGGGGGACGAGCAGTACTTC
few	.	TRBV7-2	TRBJ1-2	CASSTRFHYGYTF	TGTGCCAGCAGCACCCGGTTCCACTATGGCTACACCTTC
few	.	TRBV29-1	TRBJ1-3	CSVEVRARGNTIYF	TGCAGTGTTGAAGTCAGGGCAAGAGGAAACACCATATATTTT
.	.	TRBV6-5	TRBJ2-5	CASSYGPGSQETQYF	TGTGCCAGCAGTTATGGGCCGGGGAGCCAAGAGACCCAGTACTTC